Presented here are 27 T cell receptor beta chains from one specimen sequenced in a study of blood T cell repertoires in COVID-19. Clones were sequenced by immunoSEQ multiplex PCR, and TCRdb holds only the in-frame ones, with some missing. Here the sample spans some 220,000 clones, 85% to 95% being singletons. The sample was peripheral blood. These receptors all stem from a man aged 25-40 years with COVID-19, enrolled during active disease.

CDR3 sequence reads: CASSKGLAVPDTQYF. CDR3 coding DNA: TGTGCCAGCAGCAAGGGACTAGCGGTCCCAGATACGCAGTATTTT. The rearrangement uses TRBV9 and TRBJ2-3; 11 bases fit TRBD2. The CDR3 runs 15 residues. The germline V gene has CDR1 SGDLS and CDR2 YYNGEE. V was pared by 4 bases and J by 4 bases, with 5 bases of the junction left unmatched.

The rearrangement uses TRBV12-3 or TRBV12-4 and TRBJ1-5; a possible D gene is TRBD1 (6 bases). The CDR3 has 13 residues. V lost 4 bases and J 6 bases, leaving 10 bases between the germline ends. CDR3 residues: CASSYIRGQPQHF. CDR3 DNA: TGTGCCAGCAGTTACATCAGGGGTCAGCCCCAGCATTTT.

This chain uses TRBV7-3 with TRBJ2-7; no clear D. V was cut by 5 bases and J by 4 bases, with 12 bases left in between. This CDR3 region has 13 residues. Germline CDR1 and CDR2: SGHTA and FQGTGA. Here the CDR3 reads CASSAPGSYEQYF. The CDR3 DNA reads as TGTGCCAGCAGCGCCCCCGGTTCGTACGAGCAGTACTTC. Full variable domain (outside the CDR3, taken from reference TRBV7-3 and TRBJ2-7): GAGVSQTPSNKVTEKGKYVELRCDPISGHTALYWYRQSLGQGPEFLIYFQGTGAADDSGLPNDRFFAVRPEGSVSTLKIQRTERGDSAVYLCASSAPGSYEQYFGPGTRLTVT.

The rearrangement uses TRBV6-4 and TRBJ1-5; no definite D call. The CDR3 consists of 15 residues. Germline V gives CDR1 MRHNA, CDR2 SNTAGT. Deletions cut 0 bases from V and 4 bases from J, with 10 bases between. CDR3 bases: TGTGCCAGCAGTGACTCGAGGGCCCGGAATCAGCCCCAGCATTTT. It specifies CASSDSRARNQPQHF.

J is TRBJ1-6 and V is TRBV6-5; 7 nucleotides agree with TRBD1. V dropped 6 bases and J dropped 4; count of bases not matched to a gene: 6. The germline V gene has CDR1 MNHEY and CDR2 SVGAGI. This CDR3 is 15 amino acids long. CDR3 amino acids: CASRPPGQYNSPLHF. CDR3 nucleotide sequence: TGTGCCAGCAGGCCTCCGGGACAGTATAATTCACCCCTCCACTTT.

The chain uses TRBV3-1 (or the pseudogene TRBV3-2) and TRBJ1-4; 10 bases map to TRBD1. Germline V gives CDR1 LGHDT, CDR2 YNNKEL (reference sequence). The CDR3 runs to 14 residues. V dropped 4 bases and J dropped 7; count of bases not matched to a gene: 3. DNA for the CDR3: TGTGCCAGCAGCCCAGACAGGGGGCTTGAAAAACTGTTTTTT. It codes for CASSPDRGLEKLFF.

Only one count was recorded for this clone. The rearrangement uses TRBV11-2 and TRBJ2-7, with 8 positions matching TRBD2. This CDR3 is built from 16 residues. After removal of 7 bases from V and 6 bases from J, the junction contained 17 bases not matched to a gene. CDR1 and CDR2 from the germline V gene are SGHAT and FQNNGV. Written as DNA, the CDR3 is TGTGCCAGCACCTCCCAGGGGCAGCGGGGGTTCTCCGAGCAGTACTTC. This sequence encodes CASTSQGQRGFSEQYF.

The V call is TRBV27, the J call TRBJ2-7; 9 positions match TRBD1. The junction had 8 bases not matched to a gene; V was cut back by 0 bases and J by 2 bases. CDR1 is MNHEY and CDR2 is SMNVEV in the germline V gene (reference sequence). The CDR3 consists of 17 residues. The CDR3, as DNA: TGTGCCAGCAGTTTATCGCTAGGGGACAGGGTACCCTACGAGCAGTACTTC. It specifies CASSLSLGDRVPYEQYF.

CDR3 bases: TGTGCCAGCAGCTCATACAGGGATAACTATGGCTACACCTTC. Its translation: CASSSYRDNYGYTF. The genes are TRBV5-4 and TRBJ1-2; maybe TRBD1 (6 bases). The germline V gene has CDR1 SGHNT and CDR2 YYREEE (reference sequence). Between the trimmed V and J ends, which lost 3 bases and 1 base, there was a span of 10 bases. This CDR3 is built from 14 residues.

The chain has TRBV28 and TRBJ1-2; 7 positions match TRBD1. V shed 6 bases, J shed 8 bases, and the junction held 6 bases outside the gene matches. The CDR3 has 12 amino acids. Germline assignment: CDR1 MDHEN and CDR2 SYDVKM. CDR3 in amino acids: CASSTGDGGYTF. In nucleotides, the CDR3 is TGTGCCAGCAGCACAGGGGATGGCGGCTACACCTTC.

In DNA form, the CDR3 reads TGTGCCAGTAGTATAGGGGCTTCGCCAGCCTACGAGCAGTACTTC. Encoded protein: CASSIGASPAYEQYF. V gene TRBV19 combines with J gene TRBJ2-7, with D uncertain. The CDR3 is made up of 15 amino acids. CDR1 is LNHDA, CDR2 SQIVND, per germline (reference sequence). V was clipped by 1 base and J by 2 bases, with 12 bases between them.

The chain couples TRBV5-5 to TRBJ1-5; tentative D call: TRBD1 (5 bases). The V and J ends lost 10 bases and 4 bases respectively, with 21 bases between them. Per the germline V gene, CDR1 is SGHKS and CDR2 is YYEKEE (reference sequence). The CDR3 is 15 amino acids. The CDR3 nucleotides read TGTGCCTCTAACCCCGGGACGGGGGGAAATCAGCCCCAGCATTTT. Translating gives CASNPGTGGNQPQHF.

This chain links TRBV5-4 with TRBJ2-1, with 8 bases lining up with TRBD2. V shed 5 bases and J 7 bases; nucleotides not matched to a gene: 8. This CDR3 contains 14 residues. CDR1 is SGHNT, CDR2 YYREEE, per germline (reference sequence). This chain's CDR3 is CASSQPGGQNEQFF. The CDR3 DNA reads TGTGCCAGCAGTCAGCCGGGGGGGCAGAATGAGCAGTTCTTC. Full variable domain (rest looked up from reference TRBV5-4 and TRBJ2-1): ETGVTQSPTHLIKTRGQQVTLRCSSQSGHNTVSWYQQALGQGPQFIFQYYREEENGRGNFPPRFSGLQFPNYSSELNVNALELDDSALYLCASSQPGGQNEQFFGPGTRLTVL.

The genes are TRBV19 and TRBJ1-2; D not resolved. V was shortened by 4 bases and J by 4 bases, with 16 bases between the two germline ends. The germline V gene encodes CDR1 LNHDA and CDR2 SQIVND (reference sequence). This CDR3 is 15 amino acids long. CDR3 loop: CASSNQRGPTYGYTF. CDR3 DNA: TGTGCCAGTAGTAACCAGCGAGGGCCAACCTATGGCTACACCTTC. The complete variable domain, with remaining parts taken from reference TRBV19 and TRBJ1-2, reads DGGITQSPKYLFRKEGQNVTLSCEQNLNHDAMYWYRQDPGQGLRLIYYSQIVNDFQKGDIAEGYSVSREKKESFPLTVTSAQKNPTAFYLCASSNQRGPTYGYTFGSGTRLTVV.

The sample holds one count of this clone. V and J are TRBV9 and TRBJ1-2; D remains ambiguous. This CDR3 spans 14 amino acids. V lost 4 bases and J lost 6, with 16 bases in between. CDR1 and CDR2 (germline): SGDLS, YYNGEE. The CDR3 here is CASSSSEGWNGYTF. The CDR3 DNA reads as TGTGCCAGCAGCTCATCCGAGGGTTGGAATGGCTACACCTTC. Variable domain in full (rest from reference TRBV9 and TRBJ1-2): DSGVTQTPKHLITATGQRVTLRCSPRSGDLSVYWYQQSLDQGLQFLIQYYNGEERAKGNILERFSAQQFPDLHSELNLSSLELGDSALYFCASSSSEGWNGYTFGSGTRLTVV.

The chain uses TRBV7-2 and TRBJ1-4; the match to TRBD1 covers 7 bases. V lost 11 bases and J lost 4; bases outside the gene matches: 7. The CDR3 loop spans 13 amino acids. Germline CDR1 reads SGHTA; CDR2 reads FQGNSA. This chain's CDR3 is CASRQGFNEKLFF. DNA of the CDR3: TGTGCCTCTAGACAGGGATTTAATGAAAAACTGTTTTTT.

As regards this clone: Germline and junction disagree at one end, which may indicate a read error. This chain connects TRBV30 to TRBJ1-1; a weak D match, TRBD1 (6 bases). This CDR3 is 16 amino acids long. From germline, CDR1 is GTSNPN and CDR2 SVGIG (reference sequence). This chain's CDR3 is CARRGGGDEIHTEAFF. Written as DNA, the CDR3 is TGTGCCCGGAGGGGGGGTGGGGATGAAATTCACACTGAAGCTTTCTTT.

The chain has TRBV18 and TRBJ1-5; 8 nucleotides align to TRBD1. CDR3 length equals 14 residues. Per the germline V gene, CDR1 is KGHSH and CDR2 is LQKENI. V lost 6 bases, J lost 5 bases, and 6 bases stayed unmatched. In nucleotides, the CDR3 is TGTGCCAGCTCTCAGGGGGCGCGGGATCAGCCCCAGCATTTT. Protein: CASSQGARDQPQHF.

The V call is TRBV7-9, the J call TRBJ1-3, with TRBD1 matching 7 bases. The V segment lost 5 bases and the J segment 0 bases; nucleotides outside the gene matches: 4. The CDR3 sequence is 15 residues long. Germline CDR1 is SEHNR and CDR2 is FQNEAQ (reference sequence). The CDR3 is CASSQGQSSGNTIYF. The DNA of the CDR3 is TGTGCCAGCAGCCAGGGACAGAGCTCTGGAAACACCATATATTTT.

The V and J genes are TRBV11-2 and TRBJ2-1, with TRBD1 matching 7 bases. Losses at the gene ends were 3 bases for V and 9 bases for J; bases not matched to a gene: 11. There are 15 residues in the CDR3. The germline V gene encodes CDR1 SGHAT and CDR2 FQNNGV. For the CDR3, the DNA is TGTGCCAGCAGCTTTATTGGACAGGACCCCGCTGAGCAGTTCTTC. It yields the protein CASSFIGQDPAEQFF. Variable domain in full (rest from reference TRBV11-2 and TRBJ2-1): EAGVAQSPRYKIIEKRQSVAFWCNPISGHATLYWYQQILGQGPKLLIQFQNNGVVDDSQLPKDRFSAERLKGVDSTLKIQPAKLEDSAVYLCASSFIGQDPAEQFFGPGTRLTVL.

Notes on this clone: Other DNA sequences in the same sample also yield this CDR3. The J gene is TRBJ2-5, the V gene TRBV18; D remains ambiguous. The germline V gene has CDR1 KGHSH and CDR2 LQKENI. Trimming shortened V by 2 bases and J by 3 bases, and 4 bases separated the two germline ends. There are 12 residues in the CDR3. The CDR3 loop reads CASSPSEETQYF. The CDR3 DNA reads as TGTGCCAGCTCACCATCGGAAGAGACCCAGTACTTC. Drawing the rest from reference TRBV18 and TRBJ2-5, the complete variable domain is NAGVMQNPRHLVRRRGQEARLRCSPMKGHSHVYWYRQLPEEGLKFMVYLQKENIIDESGMPKERFSAEFPKEGPSILRIQQVVRGDSAAYFCASSPSEETQYFGPGTRLLVL.

This chain links TRBV4-1 with TRBJ1-3; TRBD1 agrees at 7 bases. Trimming removed 2 bases from V and 4 bases from J; junction bases left unmatched: 8. This CDR3 region has 16 residues. CDR1 and CDR2 (germline): MGHRA, YSYEKL. The CDR3 is CASSQPGTALGNTIYF. The CDR3 nucleotides read TGCGCCAGCAGCCAACCGGGGACAGCTCTGGGAAACACCATATATTTT.

The chain carries TRBV3-1 (or the pseudogene TRBV3-2) and TRBJ2-3; 7 nucleotides match TRBD2. J lost 2 bases, V lost 4 bases, and 9 bases had no gene match. This CDR3 comprises 16 residues. CDR1 and CDR2 from the germline V gene are LGHDT and YNNKEL (reference sequence). DNA for the CDR3: TGTGCCAGCAGCCCCATTACTAGCGTGGTCACAGATACGCAGTATTTT. This codes for CASSPITSVVTDTQYF.

The rearrangement uses TRBV6-5 and TRBJ2-7; the match to TRBD2 covers 7 bases. Germline V gene data show CDR1 as MNHEY and CDR2 as SVGAGI. The J segment lost 6 bases and the V segment lost 2 bases, leaving 10 bases of the junction unmatched. The CDR3 covers 15 residues. CDR3 sequence (DNA): TGTGCCAGCAGTTACGGGGGGGGGTTTCGCCGCGAGCAGTACTTC. Translation gives CASSYGGGFRREQYF.

The J gene is TRBJ2-3, the V gene TRBV4-1; 10 nucleotides line up with TRBD2. V lost 1 base and J lost 4; bases outside the gene matches: 14. The CDR3 spans 19 residues. CDR1 is MGHRA and CDR2 is YSYEKL in the germline V gene. The CDR3 sequence is CASSQGRLAGGPGADTQYF. The CDR3 nucleotides are TGCGCCAGCAGCCAAGGTCGACTAGCGGGTGGTCCAGGCGCAGATACGCAGTATTTT.

The chain carries TRBV6-5 and TRBJ1-1; D call uncertain. V lost 8 bases, J lost 1 base, and 14 bases lay in between. The CDR3 totals 14 residues. In germline, CDR1 is MNHEY, CDR2 SVGAGI. CDR3 in DNA: TGTGCCAGCTCCCGTGAGGCGGGGAACACTGAAGCTTTCTTT. It encodes CASSREAGNTEAFF.

The chain joins TRBV11-3 to TRBJ2-2; 8 bases are shared with TRBD1. V lost 4 bases, J lost 1 base, and 8 bases stayed unmatched. This CDR3 comprises 17 residues. Germline V gene sequence: CDR1 SGHNT, CDR2 YENEEA. CDR3 DNA: TGTGCCAGCAGCTCAGGGGCCGGGACAGGGAACACCGGGGAGCTGTTTTTT. It encodes CASSSGAGTGNTGELFF.